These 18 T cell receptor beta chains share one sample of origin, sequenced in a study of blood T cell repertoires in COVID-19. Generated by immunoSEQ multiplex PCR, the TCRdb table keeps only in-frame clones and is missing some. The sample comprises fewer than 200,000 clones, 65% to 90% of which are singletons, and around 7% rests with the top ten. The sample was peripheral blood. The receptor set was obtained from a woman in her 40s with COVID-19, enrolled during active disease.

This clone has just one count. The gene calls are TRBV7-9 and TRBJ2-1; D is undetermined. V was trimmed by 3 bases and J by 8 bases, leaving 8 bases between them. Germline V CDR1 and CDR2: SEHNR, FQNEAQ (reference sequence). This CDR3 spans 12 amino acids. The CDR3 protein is CASSFSQYEQFF. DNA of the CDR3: TGTGCCAGCAGCTTTAGCCAATATGAGCAGTTCTTC.

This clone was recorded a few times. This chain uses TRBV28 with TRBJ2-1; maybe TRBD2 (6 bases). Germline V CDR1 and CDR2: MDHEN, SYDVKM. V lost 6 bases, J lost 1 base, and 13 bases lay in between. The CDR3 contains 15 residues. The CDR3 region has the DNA TGTGCCAGCAGGAATCTAGCGTCTTCCTACAATGAGCAGTTCTTC. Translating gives CASRNLASSYNEQFF.

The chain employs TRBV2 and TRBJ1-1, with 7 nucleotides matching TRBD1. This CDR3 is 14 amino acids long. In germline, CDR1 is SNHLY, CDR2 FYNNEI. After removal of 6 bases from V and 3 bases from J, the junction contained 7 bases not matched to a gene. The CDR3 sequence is CASREGATDTEAFF. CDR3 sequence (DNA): TGTGCCAGCAGGGAGGGGGCAACAGACACTGAAGCTTTCTTT.

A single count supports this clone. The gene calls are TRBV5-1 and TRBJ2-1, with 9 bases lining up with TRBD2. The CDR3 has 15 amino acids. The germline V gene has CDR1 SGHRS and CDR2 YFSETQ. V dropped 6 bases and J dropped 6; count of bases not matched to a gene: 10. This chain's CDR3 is CASTPSGSGGNEQFF. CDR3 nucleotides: TGCGCCAGCACCCCAAGTGGTAGCGGGGGCAATGAGCAGTTCTTC.

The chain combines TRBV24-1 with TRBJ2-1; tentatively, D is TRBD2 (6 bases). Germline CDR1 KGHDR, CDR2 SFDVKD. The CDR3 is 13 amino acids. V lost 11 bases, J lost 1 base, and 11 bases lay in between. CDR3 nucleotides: TGTGCCATCGGGACTGATTCCTACAATGAGCAGTTCTTC. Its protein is CAIGTDSYNEQFF.

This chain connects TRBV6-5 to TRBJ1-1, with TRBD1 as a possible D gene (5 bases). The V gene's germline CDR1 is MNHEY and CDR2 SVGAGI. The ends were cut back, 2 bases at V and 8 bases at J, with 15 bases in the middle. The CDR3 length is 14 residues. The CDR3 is CASSYPVSGGEAFF. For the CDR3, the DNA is TGTGCCAGCAGTTACCCCGTTTCGGGGGGGGAAGCTTTCTTT.

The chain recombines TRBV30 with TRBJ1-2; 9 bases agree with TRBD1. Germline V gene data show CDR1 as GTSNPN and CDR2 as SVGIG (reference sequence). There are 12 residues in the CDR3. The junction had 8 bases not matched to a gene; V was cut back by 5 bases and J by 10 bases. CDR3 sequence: CAWVRQGEIYTF. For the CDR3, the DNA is TGTGCCTGGGTGAGACAGGGGGAGATCTACACCTTC.

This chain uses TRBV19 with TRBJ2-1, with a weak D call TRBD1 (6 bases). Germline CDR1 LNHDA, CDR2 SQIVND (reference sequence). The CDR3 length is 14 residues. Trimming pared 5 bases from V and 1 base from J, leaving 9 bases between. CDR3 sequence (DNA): TGTGCCAGTAGTCTAGGACAGTCCTACAATGAGCAGTTCTTC. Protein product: CASSLGQSYNEQFF.

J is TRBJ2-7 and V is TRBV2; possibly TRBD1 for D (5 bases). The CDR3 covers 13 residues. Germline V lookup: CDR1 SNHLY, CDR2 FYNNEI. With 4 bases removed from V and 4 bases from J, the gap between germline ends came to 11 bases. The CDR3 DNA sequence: TGTGCCAGCAGTGTCCAGGGTAAATACGAGCAGTACGTC. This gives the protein CASSVQGKYEQYV.

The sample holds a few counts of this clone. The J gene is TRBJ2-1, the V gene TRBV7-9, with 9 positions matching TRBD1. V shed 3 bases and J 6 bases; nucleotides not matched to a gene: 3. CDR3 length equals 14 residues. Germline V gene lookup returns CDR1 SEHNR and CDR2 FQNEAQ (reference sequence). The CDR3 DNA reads TGTGCCAGCAGCTTGGGGACAGGGTTCAATGAGCAGTTCTTC. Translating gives CASSLGTGFNEQFF. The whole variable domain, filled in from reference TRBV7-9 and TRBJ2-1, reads DTGVSQNPRHKITKRGQNVTFRCDPISEHNRLYWYRQTLGQGPEFLTYFQNEAQLEKSRLLSDRFSAERPKGSFSTLEIQRTEQGDSAMYLCASSLGTGFNEQFFGPGTRLTVL.

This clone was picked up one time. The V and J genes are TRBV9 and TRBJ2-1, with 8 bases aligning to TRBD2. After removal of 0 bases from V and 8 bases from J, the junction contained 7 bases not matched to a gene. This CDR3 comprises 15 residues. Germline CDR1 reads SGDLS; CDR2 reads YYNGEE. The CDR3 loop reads CASSVDGGRSDEQFF. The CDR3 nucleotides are TGTGCCAGCAGCGTAGATGGCGGGAGGAGCGATGAGCAGTTCTTC.

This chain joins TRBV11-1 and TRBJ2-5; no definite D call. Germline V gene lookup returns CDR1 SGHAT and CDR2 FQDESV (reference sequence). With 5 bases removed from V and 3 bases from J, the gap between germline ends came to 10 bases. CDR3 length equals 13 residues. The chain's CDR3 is CASSPLTKETQYF. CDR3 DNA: TGTGCCAGCAGCCCCCTTACAAAAGAGACCCAGTACTTC.

CDR3 sequence reads: CAWKVPGVAGAEQFF. Written as DNA, the CDR3 is TGTGCCTGGAAAGTTCCGGGGGTAGCGGGAGCTGAGCAGTTCTTC. The chain combines TRBV30 with TRBJ2-1, with TRBD2 identical over 9 bases. Germline values: CDR1 GTSNPN, CDR2 SVGIG (reference sequence). The CDR3 length is 15 residues. V trimming: 4 bases; J trimming: 9 bases; junction bases outside the gene matches: 13.

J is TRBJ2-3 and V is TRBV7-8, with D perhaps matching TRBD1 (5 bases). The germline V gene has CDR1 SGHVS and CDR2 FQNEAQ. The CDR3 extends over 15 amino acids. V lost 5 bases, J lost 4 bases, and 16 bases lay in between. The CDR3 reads CASSPRVGAADTQYF. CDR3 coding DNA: TGTGCCAGCAGCCCCAGGGTAGGGGCTGCAGATACGCAGTATTTT.

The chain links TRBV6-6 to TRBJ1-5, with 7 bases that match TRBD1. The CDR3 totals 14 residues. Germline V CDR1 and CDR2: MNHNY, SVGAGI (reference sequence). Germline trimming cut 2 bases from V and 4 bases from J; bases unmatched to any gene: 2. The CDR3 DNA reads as TGTGCCAGCAGTTACGGGACAGATAATCAGCCCCAGCATTTT. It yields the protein CASSYGTDNQPQHF.

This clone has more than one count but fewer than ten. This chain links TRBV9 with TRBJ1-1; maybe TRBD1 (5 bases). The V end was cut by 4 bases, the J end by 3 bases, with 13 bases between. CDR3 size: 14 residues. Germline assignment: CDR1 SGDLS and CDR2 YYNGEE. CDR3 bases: TGTGCCAGCAGCTCATTTGGAGGGGACACTGAAGCTTTCTTT. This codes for CASSSFGGDTEAFF.

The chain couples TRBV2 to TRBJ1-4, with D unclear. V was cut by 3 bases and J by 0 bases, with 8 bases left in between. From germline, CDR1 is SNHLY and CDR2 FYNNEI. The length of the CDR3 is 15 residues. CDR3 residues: CASSEFGTTNEKLFF. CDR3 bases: TGTGCCAGCAGTGAGTTCGGGACAACTAATGAAAAACTGTTTTTT.

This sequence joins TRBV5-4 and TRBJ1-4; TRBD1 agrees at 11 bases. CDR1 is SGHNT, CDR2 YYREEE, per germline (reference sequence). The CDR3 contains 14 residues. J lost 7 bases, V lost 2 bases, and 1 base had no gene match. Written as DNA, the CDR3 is TGTGCCAGCAGCTTTGGGACAGGGGGTGAAAAACTGTTTTTT. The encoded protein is CASSFGTGGEKLFF.